The clone carrying this T cell receptor (beta chain) was seen a few times. As yet, its antigen is unknown. These data are taken from a study of T-cell memory formation after mild COVID-19. At the level of the study: For the most part, TCR clusters were specific to one donor.

Study outcomes and limitations: Whereas later expanders leaned CD4+, clones contracting day 15 to 85 showed a balanced CD4/CD8 makeup.

UMIs and sample barcodes were carried by the TCR alpha and TCR beta cDNA libraries that 5'RACE produced using constant-segment primers. TCRdb re-analysed the 5' RACE reads in MiXCR, keeping a single row per CDR3 protein. Counted here are approximately 580,000 distinct CDR3 sequences, over 20% occurring once; the ten biggest clones make up under 15%. Germline V lookup: CDR1 LGHNA, CDR2 YSLEER. Between the trimmed V and J ends, which lost 0 bases and 5 bases, there was a span of 9 bases. The CDR3 contains 14 residues. The sequencing input was PBMCs or a T cell subset sorted from them (not recorded which). The rearrangement uses TRBV4-3 and TRBJ2-3, with D maybe TRBD2 (5 bases). The origin of this receptor is an adult woman who had mild COVID-19 (a few samples of this study predate the infection). Cell type and time point are not known. CDR3 protein: CASSQDVSVDTQYF. In DNA, the CDR3 is TGCGCCAGCAGCCAAGATGTTAGCGTAGATACGCAGTATTTT.